What follows describes a single TCR beta chain. Per the original methods: The assay estimated nucleated cells by amplifying reference gene primers. Produced via immunoSEQ multiplex PCR; TCRdb's table is partial and in-frame only. V and J calls and clone size are copied from that table; D and trimming were computed from the DNA. The sample holds 140,000 to 150,000 clones; 80% to 90% are singletons and the top ten take about 8%. This sample stems from a study of blood T cell repertoires in COVID-19. On the study more broadly: The origin of the acute and convalescent COVID-19 samples was the United States, Italy and Spain.

Seattle researchers signed up patients amid active infection and tracked them longitudinally. Germline V CDR1 and CDR2: LNHNV, YYDKDF (reference sequence). The CDR3 has 14 amino acids. The junction had 5 bases not matched to a gene; V was cut back by 5 bases and J by 9 bases. The source of this sequence is a woman in her sixties or seventies with COVID-19, enrolled during active disease. The specimen was peripheral blood. The chain links TRBV15 to TRBJ2-1; TRBD2 agrees at 12 bases. This chain's CDR3 is CATSPWTSGVEQFF. DNA of the CDR3: TGTGCCACCAGCCCGTGGACTAGCGGGGTTGAGCAGTTCTTC.